These T cell receptor beta chains were read from a single sample in a study of neurological immune-mediated disorders. TCRdb independently ran MiXCR on the 5' RACE reads; one entry per CDR3 protein. The sample has some 79,000 distinct CDR3 sequences; 13% to 15% are singletons. The sample comprised PBMCs. All receptors come from a woman aged 45-60 years in good health. CDR3s include the opening cysteine and the closing phenylalanine or tryptophan. D genes are given only for firm matches. Clone size is stated in some rows and not others, as once, few, many or a class when expanded.

D: NA; V: TRBV6-2/TRBV6-3; J: TRBJ1-2; size: many; DNA: TGTGCCAGCAGTGAACGGACCTTAAGGGGCTACACCTTC; CDR3: CASSERTLRGYTF
D: NA; V: TRBV14; J: TRBJ2-1; size: NA; DNA: TGTGCCAGCAGTCTTCTTGGCGGGGTACCCTACAATGAGCAGTTCTTC; CDR3: CASSLLGGVPYNEQFF
D: NA; V: TRBV5-1; J: TRBJ2-7; size: many; DNA: TGCGCCAGCAGCTTGGATACAGTTCCCGGCGAGCAGTACTTC; CDR3: CASSLDTVPGEQYF
D: TRBD2; V: TRBV5-1; J: TRBJ2-2; size: many; DNA: TGCGCCAGCAGCACTACTAGCGGGAGTGCGGAGCTGTTTTTT; CDR3: CASSTTSGSAELFF
D: NA; V: TRBV6-6; J: TRBJ2-5; size: many; DNA: TGTGCCAGCAGTCCAGCCGGGCGATACCAAGAGACCCAGTACTTC; CDR3: CASSPAGRYQETQYF
D: NA; V: TRBV12-3/TRBV12-4; J: TRBJ1-1; size: many; DNA: TGTGCCAGCAGCCATCGGCTGTTAGACACTGAAGCTTTCTTT; CDR3: CASSHRLLDTEAFF
D: NA; V: TRBV20-1; J: TRBJ1-1; size: many; DNA: TGCAGTGCTAGACTGGCTGGGGGGAGGACTGAAGCTTTCTTT; CDR3: CSARLAGGRTEAFF
D: NA; V: TRBV5-1; J: TRBJ2-7; size: many; DNA: TGCGCCAGCAGCCCCGGGACATCGAGCTCCTACGAGCAGTACTTC; CDR3: CASSPGTSSSYEQYF
D: NA; V: TRBV7-9; J: TRBJ1-4; size: NA; DNA: TGTGCCAGCAGCTTAGCGGGCGGTGAAAAACTGTTTTTT; CDR3: CASSLAGGEKLFF
D: TRBD1; V: TRBV12-3/TRBV12-4; J: TRBJ1-1; size: many; DNA: TGTGCCAGCAGGGGGACAGGGACCACTGAAGCTTTCTTT; CDR3: CASRGTGTTEAFF
D: NA; V: TRBV5-1; J: TRBJ1-5; size: many; DNA: TGCGCCAGCAGCTTGGAGGGACATCAGCCCCAGCATTTT; CDR3: CASSLEGHQPQHF
D: NA; V: TRBV12-3/TRBV12-4; J: TRBJ2-7; size: many; DNA: TGTGCCAGCAGTTTAGTGGACGAGCAGTACTTC; CDR3: CASSLVDEQYF
D: NA; V: TRBV12-3/TRBV12-4; J: TRBJ1-2; size: NA; DNA: TGTGCCAGCAGGCTGACGGGGACGGGAGGCTACACCTTC; CDR3: CASRLTGTGGYTF
D: NA; V: TRBV28; J: TRBJ1-1; size: NA; DNA: TGTGCCAGCAGTTTATTGACCAACACTGAAGCTTTCTTT; CDR3: CASSLLTNTEAFF
D: TRBD2; V: TRBV7-2; J: TRBJ2-7; size: many; DNA: TGTGCCAGCAGCATACAACTAGCGGGGGGGCACGAGCAGTACTTC; CDR3: CASSIQLAGGHEQYF
D: TRBD2; V: TRBV6-5; J: TRBJ2-5; size: many; DNA: TGTGCCAGCCAGCGGGGGGGATTTCAAGAGACCCAGTACTTC; CDR3: CASQRGGFQETQYF
D: NA; V: TRBV5-5; J: TRBJ1-2; size: many; DNA: TGTGCCAGCAGCTTAGGCGCCAGGGTGGCGGACTATGGCTACACCTTC; CDR3: CASSLGARVADYGYTF
D: NA; V: TRBV15; J: TRBJ1-4; size: many; DNA: TGTGCCACCAGCAGAGGCGGCAGGACAACTAATGAAAAACTGTTTTTT; CDR3: CATSRGGRTTNEKLFF
D: NA; V: TRBV7-3; J: TRBJ2-2; size: NA; DNA: TGTGCCAGCAGCTTAAATAATTATAAAGGCGGGGAGCTGTTTTTT; CDR3: CASSLNNYKGGELFF
D: NA; V: TRBV5-1; J: TRBJ2-5; size: many; DNA: TGCGCCAGCAGTCCAGGCCCTCAAGAGACCCAGTACTTC; CDR3: CASSPGPQETQYF
D: TRBD2; V: TRBV12-3/TRBV12-4; J: TRBJ2-1; size: many; DNA: TGTGCCAGCAGTTTTCCCGGGGGGAGAGGATTCAATGAGCAGTTCTTC; CDR3: CASSFPGGRGFNEQFF
D: TRBD2; V: TRBV27; J: TRBJ2-5; size: many; DNA: TGTGCCAGCAGCCCTAGCGGGGGCTTTAGGGGGACCCAGTACTTC; CDR3: CASSPSGGFRGTQYF
D: TRBD1; V: TRBV25-1; J: TRBJ2-7; size: many; DNA: TGTGCCACCCAATACGGGACAGGGGAGTACGAGCAGTACTTC; CDR3: CATQYGTGEYEQYF
D: NA; V: TRBV2; J: TRBJ2-1; size: NA; DNA: TGTGCCAGCTGTGTCGCTACCTACAATGAGCAGTTCTTC; CDR3: CASCVATYNEQFF
D: NA; V: TRBV5-1; J: TRBJ1-5; size: many; DNA: TGCGCCAGCAGCTTGGAAGGTAGCAATCAGCCCCAGCATTTT; CDR3: CASSLEGSNQPQHF
D: TRBD1; V: TRBV6-5; J: TRBJ1-1; size: many; DNA: TGTGCCAGCAGTTACTCGGGACAGAGAACTGAAGCTTTCTTT; CDR3: CASSYSGQRTEAFF
D: NA; V: TRBV10-1; J: TRBJ1-2; size: few; DNA: TGCGCCAGCAGTGAGAGACAGGATAAGCTCCTCTTCTATGGCTACACCTTC; CDR3: CASSERQDKLLFYGYTF
D: NA; V: TRBV7-2; J: TRBJ1-5; size: many; DNA: TGTGCCAGCAGCTTATTTGTGGGGGAACAGCCCCAGCATTTT; CDR3: CASSLFVGEQPQHF
D: TRBD2; V: TRBV7-2; J: TRBJ2-3; size: many; DNA: TGTGCCAGCAGCTTAGAATCGGGGGGTAGCACAGATACGCAGTATTTT; CDR3: CASSLESGGSTDTQYF
D: TRBD1; V: TRBV5-1; J: TRBJ2-3; size: many; DNA: TGCGCCAGCAGCCCAGGGGGCTTGGGAACAGATACGCAGTATTTT; CDR3: CASSPGGLGTDTQYF
D: NA; V: TRBV5-1; J: TRBJ2-2; size: NA; DNA: TGCGCCAGCAGCTCCAGTGTTACCGGGGAGCTGTTTTTT; CDR3: CASSSSVTGELFF
D: NA; V: TRBV9; J: TRBJ2-7; size: many; DNA: TGTGCCAGCAGCGTAGGGATGTTAGGACTCTACGAGCAGTACTTC; CDR3: CASSVGMLGLYEQYF
D: TRBD1; V: TRBV5-1; J: TRBJ2-7; size: many; DNA: TGCGCCAGCAGCTTCGCCCCGGGACAGAGTTACGAGCAGTACTTC; CDR3: CASSFAPGQSYEQYF
D: NA; V: TRBV5-1; J: TRBJ2-5; size: many; DNA: TGCGCCAGCAGCAAAGACGGACAGACGTACCAAGAGACCCAGTACTTC; CDR3: CASSKDGQTYQETQYF
D: TRBD2; V: TRBV9; J: TRBJ2-7; size: many; DNA: TGTGCCAGCAGCCGATGGACTAGCGGAGGCGAGCAGTACTTC; CDR3: CASSRWTSGGEQYF
D: NA; V: TRBV29-1; J: TRBJ1-1; size: many; DNA: TGCAGCGTCCTACTGGTTGAAGCTTTCTTT; CDR3: CSVLLVEAFF
D: NA; V: TRBV21-1; J: TRBJ2-1; size: many; DNA: TGTGCCAGCAGCAAAGCGAACTATAAGCGGGAGGTCGATGAGCAGTTCTTC; CDR3: CASSKANYKREVDEQFF
D: TRBD1; V: TRBV7-2; J: TRBJ1-2; size: many; DNA: TGTGCCAGCAGCGAAACAGGGGGCAGCTATGGCTACACCTTC; CDR3: CASSETGGSYGYTF
D: TRBD1; V: TRBV11-3; J: TRBJ2-3; size: NA; DNA: TGTGCCAGCAGCTCCTGGACAGGGGGTGCAGATACGCAGTATTTT; CDR3: CASSSWTGGADTQYF
D: TRBD2; V: TRBV4-2; J: TRBJ2-1; size: many; DNA: TGTGCCAGCAGCCAAGACCCTAGCGGGAACTACAATGAGCAGTTCTTC; CDR3: CASSQDPSGNYNEQFF
D: TRBD2; V: TRBV5-1; J: TRBJ2-1; size: many; DNA: TGCGCCAGCAGCTTGACTAGCGGGGGGGCTAGATATGAGCAGTTCTTC; CDR3: CASSLTSGGARYEQFF
D: NA; V: TRBV29-1; J: TRBJ1-4; size: many; DNA: TGCAGCGTTGCCCGAGCGGGGGGCGATGAAAAACTGTTTTTT; CDR3: CSVARAGGDEKLFF
D: NA; V: TRBV5-1; J: TRBJ2-3; size: many; DNA: TGCGCCAGCAGCCATGGCCAGAGTTACGGCGGTCTCCGCACAGATACGCAGTATTTT; CDR3: CASSHGQSYGGLRTDTQYF
D: NA; V: TRBV7-9; J: TRBJ2-3; size: many; DNA: TGTGCCAGCAGCCCTGCTCCGGATACGCAGTATTTT; CDR3: CASSPAPDTQYF
D: TRBD1; V: TRBV29-1; J: TRBJ2-1; size: many; DNA: TGCAGCGTGGGGGGACAGGGGAATCGGGATGAGCAGTTCTTC; CDR3: CSVGGQGNRDEQFF
D: TRBD2; V: TRBV5-1; J: TRBJ2-1; size: many; DNA: TGCGCCAGCAGCCTGGGCCCTAGCGGGTTCTTTTTCAATGAGCAGTTCTTC; CDR3: CASSLGPSGFFFNEQFF
D: NA; V: TRBV5-1; J: TRBJ2-5; size: many; DNA: TGCGCCAGCAGCCCGAACGGGATCTACCAAGAGACCCAGTACTTC; CDR3: CASSPNGIYQETQYF
D: NA; V: TRBV14; J: TRBJ1-2; size: NA; DNA: TGTGCCAGCAGTCCTAGGGTCCTGGGGGGCTACACCTTC; CDR3: CASSPRVLGGYTF
D: NA; V: TRBV3-1; J: TRBJ1-2; size: many; DNA: TGTGCCAGCAGACCTGCAGGACTCTATGGCTACACCTTC; CDR3: CASRPAGLYGYTF
D: TRBD2; V: TRBV4-2; J: TRBJ2-5; size: NA; DNA: TGTGCCAGCAGCCAAGACGTAGCGGGGGGGCCTTTAAAGACCCAGTACTTC; CDR3: CASSQDVAGGPLKTQYF
D: TRBD2; V: TRBV20-1; J: TRBJ2-1; size: many; DNA: TGCAGTGGGGCTAGCGGGATTCACAATGAGCAGTTCTTC; CDR3: CSGASGIHNEQFF
D: TRBD1; V: TRBV12-3/TRBV12-4; J: TRBJ1-1; size: many; DNA: TGTGCCAGCATCCAGGACAGGCCGAACACTGAAGCTTTCTTT; CDR3: CASIQDRPNTEAFF
D: NA; V: TRBV20-1; J: TRBJ2-1; size: many; DNA: TGCAGTGCTAGAGATGCCCAGGGGAGCATGGGGTACAATGAGCAGTTCTTC; CDR3: CSARDAQGSMGYNEQFF
D: NA; V: TRBV5-6; J: TRBJ2-6; size: many; DNA: TGTGCCAGCAGCTTAAAGACAGACTCTGGGGCCAACGTCCTGACTTTC; CDR3: CASSLKTDSGANVLTF